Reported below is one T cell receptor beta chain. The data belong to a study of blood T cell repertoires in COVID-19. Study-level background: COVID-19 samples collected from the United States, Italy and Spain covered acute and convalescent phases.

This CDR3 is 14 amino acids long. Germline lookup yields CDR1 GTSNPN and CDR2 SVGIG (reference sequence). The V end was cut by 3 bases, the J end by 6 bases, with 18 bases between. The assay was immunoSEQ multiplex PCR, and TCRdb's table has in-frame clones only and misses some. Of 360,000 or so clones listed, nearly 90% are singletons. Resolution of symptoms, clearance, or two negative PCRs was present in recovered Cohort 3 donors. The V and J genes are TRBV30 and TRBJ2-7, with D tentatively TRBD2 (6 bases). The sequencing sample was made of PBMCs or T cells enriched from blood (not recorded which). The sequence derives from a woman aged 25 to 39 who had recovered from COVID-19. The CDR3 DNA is TGTGCCTGGAGGGGAACCCCGGGGGTAGGCGAGCAGTACTTC. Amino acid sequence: CAWRGTPGVGEQYF.